The 31 T cell receptor beta chains listed next were all sequenced from one sample in a study of PD-1 blockade in mismatch repair-deficient tumors (dated by TCRdb to about 2017). The library was built by means of the immunoSEQ multiplex PCR assay. The table was pulled from immuneACCESS by TCRdb, which kept in-frame rearrangements only. Such tables lose some clones; where checked, under half of the loss comes from unresolved V genes, and the rest has no known cause. This sample gives roughly 120,000 clones in total; about 88% of them show up just once. The ten largest account for approximately 10% of the sample. The sample consisted of peripheral blood, taken approximately 71 weeks after starting pembrolizumab. The source of these receptors is an adult with mismatch repair-deficient cancer.

The V call is TRBV7-6, the J call TRBJ2-1; 7 bases line up with TRBD1. This CDR3 is 16 amino acids long. V was pared by 2 bases and J by 6 bases, with 10 bases of the junction left unmatched. Germline CDR1 SGHVS, CDR2 FNYEAQ. The CDR3 DNA reads TGTGCCAGCAGCTTACCCGACAGGGTATCAAGCAATGAGCAGTTCTTC. It encodes CASSLPDRVSSNEQFF.

The chain carries TRBV4-3 and TRBJ1-2; D unclear. The germline gives CDR1 LGHNA, CDR2 YSLEER. Trimming stripped 0 bases from V and 5 bases from J, with 13 bases between. This CDR3 is 15 amino acids long. The CDR3 region has the DNA TGCGCCAGCAGCCAAGAAAGTCTCAACCCTTATGGCTACACCTTC. Residues: CASSQESLNPYGYTF.

The rearrangement uses TRBV19 and TRBJ2-6, with 7 bases that match TRBD1. Germline-derived CDR1 and CDR2 are LNHDA and SQIVND (reference sequence). V trimming: 4 bases; J trimming: 0 bases; junction bases outside the gene matches: 12. The CDR3 covers 19 residues. For the CDR3, the DNA is TGTGCCAGTAGTACCGCTCGGGACAGCGCAAGCTCTGGGGCCAACGTCCTGACTTTC. The encoded protein is CASSTARDSASSGANVLTF.

The gene calls are TRBV6-5 and TRBJ2-1, with TRBD1 identical over 8 bases. CDR1 and CDR2 (germline): MNHEY, SVGAGI. The V gene end was trimmed by 1 base and the J gene end by 9 bases; junction bases not matched to a gene: 8. The CDR3 is 15 residues long. As DNA, the CDR3 is TGTGCCAGCAGTTACTTCAGGGGGCGGGAATTTGAGCAGTTCTTC. Its protein product is CASSYFRGREFEQFF.

The chain links TRBV12-2 to TRBJ2-7; TRBD2 is the table's D call and was not checked against the DNA. TRBV12-2 is flagged as a pseudogene. The CDR3 sequence is 14 residues long. CDR3 DNA sequence: TGTGCAAGTCGCTTCGGGACTTACCTCGGCGAGCAGTACTTC. Amino acids: CASRFGTYLGEQYF.

The chain has TRBV6-5 and TRBJ2-3; D possibly corresponds to TRBD2 (5 bases). There are 13 residues in the CDR3. Per germline, CDR1 MNHEY and CDR2 SVGAGI. The V gene lost 4 bases and the J gene lost 4 bases, with 9 bases spanning the gap. The CDR3 reads CASSFAGADTQYF. As DNA, the CDR3 is TGTGCCAGCAGTTTTGCGGGCGCAGATACGCAGTATTTT.

The rearrangement uses TRBV27 and TRBJ2-7, with 10 bases fitting TRBD1. Germline CDR1 and CDR2: MNHEY and SMNVEV (reference sequence). J gave up 4 bases and V 4 bases, and 7 bases lay outside the gene matches. CDR3 length equals 15 residues. CDR3 sequence: CASSWDRGGMYEQYF. The CDR3 nucleotides read TGTGCCAGCAGTTGGGACAGGGGCGGTATGTACGAGCAGTACTTC.

This clone was observed a few times. The chain recombines TRBV7-9 with TRBJ1-2, with TRBD1 identical over 8 bases. Per germline, CDR1 SEHNR and CDR2 FQNEAQ (reference sequence). The CDR3 extends over 14 amino acids. V shed 5 bases and J 3 bases; nucleotides not matched to a gene: 5. The CDR3 DNA follows: TGTGCCAGCAGCCCCGGGACAGGCGACTATGGCTACACCTTC. Translated, it gives CASSPGTGDYGYTF.

The rearrangement uses TRBV5-6 and TRBJ2-2; D gene uncertain. V was clipped by 0 bases and J by 9 bases, with 6 bases between them. CDR3 size: 12 residues. The germline V gene encodes CDR1 SGHDT and CDR2 YYEEEE. CDR3 DNA: TGTGCCAGCAGCTTGGGGGATAGGGAGCTGTTTTTT. The encoded protein is CASSLGDRELFF.

This clone was counted once. The same CDR3 also results from other DNA sequences found in this sample. The V gene is TRBV19, the J gene TRBJ2-1, with a possible D match to TRBD2 (5 bases). The V gene lost 8 bases and the J gene lost 7 bases, with 12 bases spanning the gap. Germline values: CDR1 LNHDA, CDR2 SQIVND (reference sequence). The CDR3 spans 12 residues. CDR3 loop: CASRGRVNEQFF. The CDR3 bases are TGTGCCAGTCGGGGAAGGGTTAATGAGCAGTTCTTC. The variable domain in full, with the rest retrieved from reference TRBV19 and TRBJ2-1, is DGGITQSPKYLFRKEGQNVTLSCEQNLNHDAMYWYRQDPGQGLRLIYYSQIVNDFQKGDIAEGYSVSREKKESFPLTVTSAQKNPTAFYLCASRGRVNEQFFGPGTRLTVL.

The rearrangement links TRBV6-1 to TRBJ2-7; D is perhaps TRBD1 or TRBD2 (6 bases each). Germline CDR1 and CDR2: MNHNS and SASEGT. V was cut by 4 bases and J by 2 bases, with 18 bases left in between. The CDR3 totals 16 residues. The CDR3 loop is CASSGTTGRSTYEQYF. CDR3 in DNA: TGTGCCAGCAGTGGGACTACAGGGAGGTCAACCTACGAGCAGTACTTC.

The rearrangement links TRBV29-1 to TRBJ2-1; a weak D match, TRBD2 (6 bases). Germline V gene sequence: CDR1 SQVTM, CDR2 ANQGSEA. The CDR3 extends over 13 amino acids. Trimming took off 4 bases at V and 4 bases at J, with 11 bases between the two ends. The CDR3: CSVVAGIYNEQFF. Written as DNA, the CDR3 is TGCAGCGTTGTCGCGGGAATTTACAATGAGCAGTTCTTC.

The rearrangement links TRBV7-2 to TRBJ2-5, with TRBD1 identical over 7 bases. The trim removed 1 base at V and 5 bases at J, leaving 7 bases unmatched. CDR3 length: 15 amino acids. CDR1 is SGHTA, CDR2 FQGNSA, per germline. This chain's CDR3 is CASSLVAGGRETQYF. CDR3 DNA: TGTGCCAGCAGCTTAGTAGCAGGGGGTCGGGAGACCCAGTACTTC.

This clone was detected only once. The J gene is TRBJ2-7, the V gene TRBV13; the D is unclear. The CDR3 consists of 16 residues. The germline V gene has CDR1 PRHDT and CDR2 FYEKMQ (reference sequence). Trimming removed 1 base at V and 0 bases at J, with 13 bases between. DNA for the CDR3: TGTGCCAGCAGCTTAGTACGCCCTACCTACTCCTACGAGCAGTACTTC. It encodes CASSLVRPTYSYEQYF.

The genes are TRBV7-9 and TRBJ2-7; 10 nucleotides align to TRBD2. CDR1 and CDR2 (germline): SEHNR, FQNEAQ (reference sequence). The CDR3 is 12 amino acids. V lost 8 bases to trimming and J lost 6 bases; unmatched junction nucleotides: 4. CDR3 loop: CASESSGGEQYF. The CDR3 region has the DNA TGTGCCAGCGAATCTAGCGGGGGCGAGCAGTACTTC.

This clone has only one observation. This chain joins TRBV30 and TRBJ2-7, with D maybe TRBD1 (5 bases). Between the trimmed V and J ends, which lost 2 bases and 4 bases, there was a span of 18 bases. Looked up from germline, CDR1 is GTSNPN and CDR2 is SVGIG (reference sequence). There are 15 residues in the CDR3. CDR3 DNA: TGTGCCTGGAGTTATCAACCACCCCAGGGTTACGAGCAGTACTTC. Translating gives CAWSYQPPQGYEQYF.

The chain links TRBV6-5 to TRBJ2-2; maybe TRBD1 (6 bases). The CDR3 has 13 residues. Germline CDR1 and CDR2: MNHEY and SVGAGI. Trimming stripped 6 bases from V and 5 bases from J, with 10 bases between. The CDR3 DNA sequence: TGTGCCAGCAGCAACAGGGTTACCGGGGAGCTGTTTTTT. This gives the protein CASSNRVTGELFF.

The genes are TRBV19 and TRBJ2-1; TRBD2 aligns across 8 bases. Germline V gene sequence: CDR1 LNHDA, CDR2 SQIVND (reference sequence). The CDR3 sequence is 16 residues long. The V segment lost 5 bases and the J segment 7 bases; nucleotides outside the gene matches: 13. The CDR3 DNA sequence: TGTGCCAGTAGTTTATCGTTAAGCGGGAGTGGTAATGAGCAGTTCTTC. It codes for CASSLSLSGSGNEQFF.

This clone appeared once. The V and J genes are TRBV27 and TRBJ1-5; D might be TRBD1 (5 bases). V was pared by 6 bases and J by 1 base, with 10 bases between. The CDR3 loop spans 14 amino acids. CDR1 and CDR2 from the germline V gene are MNHEY and SMNVEV (reference sequence). In DNA, the CDR3 is TGTGCCAGCAGAGCCGGGGCGAGCAATCAGCCCCAGCATTTT. Its translation is CASRAGASNQPQHF.

The V and J genes are TRBV30 and TRBJ1-5, with D maybe TRBD1 (5 bases). Germline CDR1 and CDR2: GTSNPN and SVGIG (reference sequence). The CDR3 covers 15 residues. The V end lost 0 bases, the J end lost 7 bases, and 16 bases lay between the germline ends. The CDR3 DNA is TGTGCCTGGAGTGTCCCAGGGTCGGTTGTGCAGCCCCAGCATTTT. It translates to CAWSVPGSVVQPQHF.

The gene calls are TRBV2 and TRBJ2-5, with D perhaps matching TRBD2 (5 bases). This CDR3 is built from 14 residues. Germline lookup yields CDR1 SNHLY and CDR2 FYNNEI. Trimming stripped 3 bases from V and 2 bases from J, with 10 bases between. CDR3 sequence reads: CASSESGIQETQYF. The CDR3 DNA reads as TGTGCCAGCAGTGAGTCCGGGATACAAGAGACCCAGTACTTC.

The V gene is TRBV19, the J gene TRBJ2-7; 11 positions agree with TRBD2. Germline values: CDR1 LNHDA, CDR2 SQIVND (reference sequence). J was trimmed by 4 bases and V by 6 bases; bases with no gene match: 11. The CDR3 is made up of 16 amino acids. CDR3 loop: CASRPPGTSGYYEQYF. The CDR3 nucleotides read TGTGCCAGTAGGCCACCCGGGACTAGCGGATATTACGAGCAGTACTTC.

The chain carries TRBV11-2 and TRBJ2-7; perhaps TRBD2 as D (6 bases). The germline gives CDR1 SGHAT, CDR2 FQNNGV. V lost 1 base to trimming and J lost 1 base, with 8 bases between them. CDR3 length: 14 residues. The DNA for the CDR3 is TGTGCCAGCAGCTTAGGGACTACTTCCTACGAGCAGTACTTC. Its protein is CASSLGTTSYEQYF.

The gene calls are TRBV15 and TRBJ2-5; 13 bases are shared with TRBD2. Germline V gene data show CDR1 as LNHNV and CDR2 as YYDKDF (reference sequence). This CDR3 region has 17 residues. The V and J ends lost 5 bases and 2 bases, in that order; junction bases with no gene match: 8. In DNA form, the CDR3 reads TGTGCCACCAGCCTTACTAGCGGGAGGGCCATGCAAGAGACCCAGTACTTC. Residues: CATSLTSGRAMQETQYF. Based on the CDR3 plus reference TRBV15 and TRBJ2-5, the full variable domain is DAMVIQNPRYQVTQFGKPVTLSCSQTLNHNVMYWYQQKSSQAPKLLFHYYDKDFNNEADTPDNFQSRRPNTSFCFLDIRSPGLGDTAMYLCATSLTSGRAMQETQYFGPGTRLLVL.

The J gene is TRBJ2-3, the V gene TRBV29-1, with 7 bases fitting TRBD2. V trimming: 6 bases; J trimming: 10 bases; junction bases outside the gene matches: 13. CDR1 and CDR2 from the germline V gene are SQVTM and ANQGSEA. The CDR3 is 13 amino acids. The chain's CDR3 is CSVPEGGSLAQYF. In DNA form, the CDR3 reads TGCAGCGTCCCCGAAGGCGGGAGTCTGGCGCAGTATTTT.

The gene calls are TRBV6-1 and TRBJ2-1; 11 nucleotides match TRBD2. The CDR3 extends over 14 amino acids. J gave up 9 bases and V 6 bases, and 7 bases lay outside the gene matches. Germline CDR1 is MNHNS and CDR2 is SASEGT. The CDR3 nucleotides read TGTGCCAGCAGATATCTAGCGGGAGGAGCTGAGCAGTTCTTC. This encodes CASRYLAGGAEQFF.

The chain combines TRBV7-9 with TRBJ2-1; D gene ambiguous. The CDR3 contains 12 residues. The V and J ends lost 3 bases and 8 bases respectively, with 8 bases between them. Germline values: CDR1 SEHNR, CDR2 FQNEAQ (reference sequence). This chain's CDR3 is CASSFGVDEQFF. The CDR3 DNA follows: TGTGCCAGCAGCTTTGGGGTCGATGAGCAGTTCTTC.

This clone appeared a single time. This chain links TRBV6-1 with TRBJ2-1, with a weak D call TRBD1 (6 bases). In germline, CDR1 is MNHNS, CDR2 SASEGT. The CDR3 runs 16 residues. Trimming shortened V by 5 bases and J by 1 base, and 15 bases separated the two germline ends. CDR3 amino acids: CASSQGQPLSYNEQFF. The DNA of the CDR3 is TGTGCCAGCAGTCAAGGACAGCCTCTATCCTACAATGAGCAGTTCTTC.

The chain carries TRBV27 and TRBJ2-1, with D perhaps TRBD1 (5 bases). The germline V gene has CDR1 MNHEY and CDR2 SMNVEV (reference sequence). CDR3 length equals 14 residues. The V end was cut by 5 bases, the J end by 3 bases, with 11 bases between. The CDR3 DNA sequence: TGTGCCAGCAGTAGGGGTTTACGCTACAATGAGCAGTTCTTC. It specifies CASSRGLRYNEQFF.

J is TRBJ1-5 and V is TRBV15, with no clear D. Trimming cost V 5 bases and J 0 bases, with 11 bases left between them. CDR3 size: 15 residues. Germline V gene sequence: CDR1 LNHNV, CDR2 YYDKDF (reference sequence). The CDR3 is CATSEADNSNQPQHF. DNA for the CDR3: TGTGCCACCAGCGAGGCAGATAATAGCAATCAGCCCCAGCATTTT.

Comments on this clone: Other nucleotide sequences from this sample produce the same CDR3. The CDR3, as DNA: TGTGCCAGTAGTATAGGGGGACAGGGATACGAGCAGTACTTC. The encoded protein is CASSIGGQGYEQYF. The V gene is TRBV19, the J gene TRBJ2-7; 9 bases fit TRBD1. This CDR3 has 14 residues. J lost 4 bases, V lost 1 base, and 2 bases had no gene match. From germline, CDR1 is LNHDA and CDR2 SQIVND (reference sequence).